This T cell receptor (beta chain) was found in a study of T cell responses to AZD1222 COVID-19 vaccine. The CDR3 is 14 residues long. In germline, CDR1 is SGHRS, CDR2 YFSETQ. V dropped 1 base and J dropped 2 bases, with 8 bases sitting between them. Clones were sequenced by immunoSEQ multiplex PCR, and TCRdb holds only the in-frame ones, with some missing. The repertoire includes about 150,000 clones, 85% to 90% of them detected once, and roughly 9.7% sits in the top ten. This chain connects TRBV5-1 to TRBJ2-3, with D hard to call. The clonotype originates from an adult who received the AZD1222 COVID-19 vaccine. This material consisted of peripheral blood, taken 28 days after the second AZD1222 dose. The DNA for the CDR3 is TGCGCCAGCAGCTTGTCGCGGATCACAGATACGCAGTATTTT. It codes for CASSLSRITDTQYF.